This T cell receptor beta chain emerged from a study of siplizumab effects on memory and regulatory T cells. The CDR3 runs 15 residues. Trimming removed 5 bases at V and 2 bases at J, with 13 bases between. Per germline, CDR1 SGHTA and CDR2 FQGNSA. Assays examined about 100,000 TCR templates per sample. Produced via immunoSEQ multiplex PCR; TCRdb's table is partial and in-frame only. The sample includes tens of thousands of clones, 90% to 95% of them seen just once. Study-level points and caveats: Naive T cells looked more diverse than memory cells and looked like major alloresponse contributors. Sequences below about 10^-5 frequency were poorly captured, limiting mapping of alloreactive clones. The majority of clones, roughly 80-95% of proliferating CD4+ or CD8+ clones, lacked an assignable naive or memory phenotype.

Comment on this clone: Its specificity is unknown.

The V and J genes are TRBV7-2 and TRBJ2-1; D might be TRBD2 (5 bases). This TCR came from a human donor in good health. The sample comprised non-Treg CD4+ T cells sorted from blood. The chain's CDR3 is CASSNRGLPYNEQFF. Written as DNA, the CDR3 is TGTGCCAGCAGCAACCGGGGATTACCCTACAATGAGCAGTTCTTC.